The sequence of this TCR beta chain was determined in a study of T cell responses to AZD1222 COVID-19 vaccine. Study-level results: Donors in the cohort were predominantly white British and more often female, and clonal diversity was possibly underestimated. Only after the peak T cell response were repertoires sampled.

The V and J ends lost 0 bases and 4 bases respectively, with 10 bases between them. This CDR3 is built from 13 residues. Germline assignment: CDR1 GTSNPN and CDR2 SVGIG (reference sequence). Turning to this clone: What it binds is not known.

The method was immunoSEQ multiplex PCR; TCRdb's version includes in-frame clones alone and lacks a portion of them. The sample yields around 130,000 clones, 89% seen once. This specimen was peripheral blood, taken 28 days after the second AZD1222 dose. The clonotype was recovered from an adult who received the AZD1222 COVID-19 vaccine. The chain uses TRBV30 and TRBJ2-7; D may match TRBD1 or TRBD2 (6 bases each). Written as DNA, the CDR3 is TGTGCCTGGAGTGTACTAGGGGGGTACGAGCAGTACTTC. This encodes CAWSVLGGYEQYF. The full variable domain, rest sourced from reference TRBV30 and TRBJ2-7, is SQTIHQWPATLVQPVGSPLSLECTVEGTSNPNLYWYRQAAGRGLQLLFYSVGIGQISSEVPQNLSASRPQDRQFILSSKKLLLSDSGFYLCAWSVLGGYEQYFGPGTRLTVT.